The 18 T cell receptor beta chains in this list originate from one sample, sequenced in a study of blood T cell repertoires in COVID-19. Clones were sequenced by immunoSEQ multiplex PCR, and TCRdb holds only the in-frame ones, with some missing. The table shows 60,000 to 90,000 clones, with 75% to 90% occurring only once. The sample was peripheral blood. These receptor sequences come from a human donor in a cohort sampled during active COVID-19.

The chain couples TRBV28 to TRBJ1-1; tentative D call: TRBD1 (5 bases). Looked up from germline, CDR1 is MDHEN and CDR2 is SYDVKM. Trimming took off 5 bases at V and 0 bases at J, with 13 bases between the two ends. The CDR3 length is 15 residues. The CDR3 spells CASSPPGLMNTEAFF. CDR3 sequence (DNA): TGTGCCAGCAGTCCCCCGGGACTCATGAACACTGAAGCTTTCTTT.

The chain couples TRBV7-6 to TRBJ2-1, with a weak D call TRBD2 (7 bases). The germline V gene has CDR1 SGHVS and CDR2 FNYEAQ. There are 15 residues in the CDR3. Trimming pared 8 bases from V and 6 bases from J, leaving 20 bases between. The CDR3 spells CASGIEAGAGNEQFF. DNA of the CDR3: TGTGCCAGCGGGATTGAGGCGGGGGCGGGCAATGAGCAGTTCTTC.

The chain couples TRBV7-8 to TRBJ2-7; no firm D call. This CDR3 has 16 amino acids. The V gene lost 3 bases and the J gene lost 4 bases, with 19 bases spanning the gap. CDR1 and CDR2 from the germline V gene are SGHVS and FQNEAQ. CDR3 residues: CASSFDIPVPPYEQYF. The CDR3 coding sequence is TGTGCCAGCAGCTTTGACATTCCGGTTCCCCCTTACGAGCAGTACTTC. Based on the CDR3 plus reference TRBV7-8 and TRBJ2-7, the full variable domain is GAGVSQSPRYKVAKRGQDVALRCDPISGHVSLFWYQQALGQGPEFLTYFQNEAQLDKSGLPSDRFFAERPEGSVSTLKIQRTQQEDSAVYLCASSFDIPVPPYEQYFGPGTRLTVT.

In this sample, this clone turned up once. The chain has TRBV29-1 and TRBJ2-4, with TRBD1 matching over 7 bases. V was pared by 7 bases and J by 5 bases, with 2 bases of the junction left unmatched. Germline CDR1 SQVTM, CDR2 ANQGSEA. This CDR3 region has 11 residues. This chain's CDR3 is CSADRENIQYF. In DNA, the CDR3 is TGCAGCGCCGACAGGGAAAACATTCAGTACTTC.

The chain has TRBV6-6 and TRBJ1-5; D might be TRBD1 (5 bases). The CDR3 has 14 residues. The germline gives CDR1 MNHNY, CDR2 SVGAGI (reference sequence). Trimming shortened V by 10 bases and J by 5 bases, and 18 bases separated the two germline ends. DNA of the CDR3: TGTGCCACCATTCAGGGAAGTGGGTATCAGCCCCAGCATTTT. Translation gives CATIQGSGYQPQHF.

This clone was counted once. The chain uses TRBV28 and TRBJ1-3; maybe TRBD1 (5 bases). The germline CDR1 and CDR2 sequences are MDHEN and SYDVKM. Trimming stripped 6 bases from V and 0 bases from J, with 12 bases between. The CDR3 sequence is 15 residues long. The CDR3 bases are TGTGCCAGCAGCCCCGGGGGGGTCTCTGGAAACACCATATATTTT. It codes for CASSPGGVSGNTIYF.

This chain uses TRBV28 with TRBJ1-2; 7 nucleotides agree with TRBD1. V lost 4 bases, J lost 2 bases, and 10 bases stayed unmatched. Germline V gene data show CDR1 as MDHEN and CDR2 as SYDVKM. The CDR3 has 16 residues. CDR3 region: CASSSLGQDRNYGYTF. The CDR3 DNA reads TGTGCCAGCAGTTCTCTTGGACAGGACCGCAACTATGGCTACACCTTC.

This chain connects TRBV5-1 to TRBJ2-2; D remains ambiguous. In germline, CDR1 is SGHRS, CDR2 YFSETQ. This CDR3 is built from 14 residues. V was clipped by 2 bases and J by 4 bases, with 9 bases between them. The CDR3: CASSFLQFTGELFF. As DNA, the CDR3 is TGCGCCAGCAGCTTTTTACAGTTCACCGGGGAGCTGTTTTTT.

The CDR3 bases are TGTGCCAGCAGTTACAACAGCGGGAGCACAGATACGCAGTATTTT. Translation gives CASSYNSGSTDTQYF. This chain joins TRBV6-2 or TRBV6-3 and TRBJ2-3; D may be TRBD2 (6 bases). The V end was cut by 2 bases, the J end by 0 bases, with 9 bases between. The CDR3 has 15 residues. Germline loops: CDR1 MNHEY, CDR2 SVGEGT.

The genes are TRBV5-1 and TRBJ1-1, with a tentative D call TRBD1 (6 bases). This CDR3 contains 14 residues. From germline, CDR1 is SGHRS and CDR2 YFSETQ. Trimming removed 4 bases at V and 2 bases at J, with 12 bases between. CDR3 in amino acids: CASSAGQLNTEAFF. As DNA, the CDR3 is TGCGCCAGCAGCGCCGGACAGCTTAACACTGAAGCTTTCTTT. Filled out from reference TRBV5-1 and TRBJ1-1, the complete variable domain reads KAGVTQTPRYLIKTRGQQVTLSCSPISGHRSVSWYQQTPGQGLQFLFEYFSETQRNKGNFPGRFSGRQFSNSRSEMNVSTLELGDSALYLCASSAGQLNTEAFFGQGTRLTVV.

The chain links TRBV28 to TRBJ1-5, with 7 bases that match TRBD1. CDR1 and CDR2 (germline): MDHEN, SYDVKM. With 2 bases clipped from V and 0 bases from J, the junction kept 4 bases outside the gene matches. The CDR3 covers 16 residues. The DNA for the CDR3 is TGTGCCAGCAGTTTACTAGACAGGGCTAGCAATCAGCCCCAGCATTTT. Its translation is CASSLLDRASNQPQHF.

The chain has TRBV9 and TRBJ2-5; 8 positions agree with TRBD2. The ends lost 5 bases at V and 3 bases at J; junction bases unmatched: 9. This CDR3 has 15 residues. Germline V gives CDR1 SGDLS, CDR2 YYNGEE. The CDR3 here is CASSLAGQTKETQYF. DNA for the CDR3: TGTGCCAGCAGTTTAGCGGGGCAAACCAAAGAGACCCAGTACTTC.

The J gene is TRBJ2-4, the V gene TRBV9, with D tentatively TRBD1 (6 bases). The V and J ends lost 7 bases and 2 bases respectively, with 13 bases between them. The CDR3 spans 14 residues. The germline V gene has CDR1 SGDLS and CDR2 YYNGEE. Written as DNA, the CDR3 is TGTGCCAGCGGAGCAGGGGTGCCCAAAAACATTCAGTACTTC. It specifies CASGAGVPKNIQYF.

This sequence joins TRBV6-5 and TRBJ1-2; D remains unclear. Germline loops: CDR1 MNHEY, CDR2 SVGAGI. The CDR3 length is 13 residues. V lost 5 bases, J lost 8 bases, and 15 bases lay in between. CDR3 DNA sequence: TGTGCCAGCAGTCTCAGACATCGTAGAGGCTACACCTTC. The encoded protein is CASSLRHRRGYTF.

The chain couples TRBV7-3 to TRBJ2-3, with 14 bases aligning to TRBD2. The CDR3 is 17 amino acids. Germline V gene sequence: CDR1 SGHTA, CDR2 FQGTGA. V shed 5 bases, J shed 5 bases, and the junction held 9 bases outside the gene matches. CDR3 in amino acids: CASSPGTSGSSIDTQYF. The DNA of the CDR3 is TGTGCCAGCAGCCCTGGGACTAGCGGGAGCAGTATAGATACGCAGTATTTT.

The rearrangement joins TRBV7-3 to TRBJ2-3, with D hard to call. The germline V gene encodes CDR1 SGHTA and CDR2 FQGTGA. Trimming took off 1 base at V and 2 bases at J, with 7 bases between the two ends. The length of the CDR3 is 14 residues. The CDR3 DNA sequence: TGTGCCAGCAGCTTAAGTGCGAACACAGATACGCAGTATTTT. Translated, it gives CASSLSANTDTQYF.

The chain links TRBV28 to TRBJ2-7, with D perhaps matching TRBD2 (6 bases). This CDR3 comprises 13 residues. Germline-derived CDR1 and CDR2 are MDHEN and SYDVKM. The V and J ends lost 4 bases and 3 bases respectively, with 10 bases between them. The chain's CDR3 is CASSSGRIYEQYF. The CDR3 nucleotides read TGTGCCAGCAGTTCCGGGAGAATCTACGAGCAGTACTTC.

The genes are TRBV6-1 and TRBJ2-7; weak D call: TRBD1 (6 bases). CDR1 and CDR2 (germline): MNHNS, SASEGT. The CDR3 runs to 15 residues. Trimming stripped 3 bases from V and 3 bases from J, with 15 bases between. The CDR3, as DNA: TGTGCCAGCAGTGATATGACAGGCCACCTCTACGAGCAGTACTTC. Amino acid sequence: CASSDMTGHLYEQYF.